This T cell receptor (beta chain) came from a study of memory CD4+ T cells and cytomegalovirus serostatus. On the study more broadly: Healthy Belgian adult donors included about nine CMV-positive and more than 20 CMV-negative people. Points from the study as a whole: CD4+ memory repertoires contained about two fifths of the roughly 150 reported CMV TCRbeta sequences.

The sort gate was single viable CD3+CD4+CD8-CD45RO+ cells for memory CD4+ T cells. This clone came up a few times. Its specificity is unknown. Assay used: immunoSEQ multiplex PCR; TCRdb lists only in-frame clones, some missing. Among over 45,000 clones listed, over 80% were seen once. CDR3 length equals 15 residues. V lost 4 bases and J 1 base, leaving 14 bases between the germline ends. In germline, CDR1 is SEHNR, CDR2 FQNEAQ (reference sequence). This sequence originates from an adult in good health and CMV-seronegative. The specimen was memory CD4+ T cells from blood. V is TRBV7-9 and J is TRBJ2-7, with D tentatively TRBD1 (6 bases). CDR3: CASSYRVGASYEQYF. The CDR3 bases are TGTGCCAGCAGCTACAGGGTTGGAGCTTCCTACGAGCAGTACTTC.